A selection of T cell receptor beta chains follows, all from one sample in a study of cytotoxic CD8 clonotypes in ibrutinib-treated CLL. Only in-frame clones appear in the TCRdb table, and some are missing; sequencing was by immunoSEQ multiplex PCR. The repertoire holds roughly 220,000 clones, more than 65% seen once, with approximately 5.9% in the top ten. Here the sequenced sample was PBMCs, taken after 12 months of ibrutinib treatment. The receptors were sampled from a human donor with chronic lymphocytic leukemia. The CDR3 runs from the conserved cysteine through the conserved F or W. A D gene is named only where the DNA matches it firmly. Where a row states a size, it is once, few, many or the class of an expanded clone; other rows omit it.

v_gene	abundance	d_gene	j_gene	CDR3aa
TRBV4-1	.	TRBD2	TRBJ2-3	CASSKSGGLTDTQYF
TRBV28	.	.	TRBJ2-1	CATAPFPRNEQFF
TRBV30	once	TRBD1	TRBJ1-2	CASPGTGGTFYGYTF
TRBV28	.	TRBD1	TRBJ1-2	CASSLKNRGANYGYTF
TRBV28	.	.	TRBJ2-2	CATKVGDSGELFF
TRBV9	.	.	TRBJ1-2	CASSVATGFLGYTF
TRBV11-3	.	.	TRBJ2-7	CASSLRTEAHEQYF
TRBV7-9	.	TRBD2	TRBJ2-2	CASSSGSGVNTGELFF
TRBV7-4	.	TRBD2	TRBJ2-1	CASKNGGGLSSYNEQFF
TRBV5-1	.	TRBD1	TRBJ1-1	CASSFQAGGTEAFF
TRBV9	.	.	TRBJ1-6	CASSVAPGLYSPLHF
TRBV6-5	.	TRBD1	TRBJ1-2	CASSVDRAYYGYTF
TRBV6-5	.	.	TRBJ2-7	CASRDRGIGEQYF
TRBV29-1	.	.	TRBJ2-3	CSVAWGQSSTDTQYF
TRBV9	.	.	TRBJ1-4	CASSVGTTNEKLFF
TRBV30	few	TRBD1	TRBJ1-5	CAWRGQGIQPQHF
TRBV9	.	TRBD2	TRBJ2-1	CASSVEGLAAYNEQFF
TRBV11-3	.	.	TRBJ2-2	CASSPPVGNTGELFF
TRBV25-1	few	.	TRBJ1-5	CASIKEQGKHQPQHF
TRBV9	.	TRBD2	TRBJ2-2	CASSSRLAGGTGELFF
TRBV9	.	TRBD2	TRBJ2-3	CASSEFDGRARTDTQYF
TRBV27	few	.	TRBJ1-5	CASSFVGQPQHF
TRBV28	.	TRBD1	TRBJ1-5	CASSLDRGLEPQHF
TRBV19	many	.	TRBJ2-2	CASSGEQGPGELFF
TRBV11-2	.	TRBD2	TRBJ2-3	CASSSRTSVTDTQYF
TRBV18	.	.	TRBJ1-5	CASSPKGGGQPQHF
TRBV27	.	.	TRBJ1-3	CASSSRDRRSGNTIYF
TRBV7-7	.	.	TRBJ1-1	CASSMEINTEAFF
TRBV6-6	.	TRBD1	TRBJ2-5	CASTMTGRETQYF
TRBV7-3	few	.	TRBJ1-1	CASSLTRTEAFF
TRBV5-1	.	.	TRBJ2-5	CASSLRGQYQETQYF
TRBV5-1	once	.	TRBJ2-1	CASSLDGGNSYNEQFF
TRBV9	.	TRBD1	TRBJ2-7	CASSVSYRGPYEQYF
TRBV30	many	.	TRBJ2-7	CAWSDAYEQYF
TRBV6-5	few	.	TRBJ2-3	CASSPTRTTDTQYF
TRBV7-9	many	.	TRBJ1-1	CASSSPDSRVPEAFF
TRBV29-1	.	.	TRBJ1-5	CSVDGGPSNQPQHF
TRBV4-1	.	TRBD2	TRBJ2-1	CASSPGGGRGYNEQFF
TRBV27	.	TRBD1	TRBJ2-7	CASSFDRGWEQYF